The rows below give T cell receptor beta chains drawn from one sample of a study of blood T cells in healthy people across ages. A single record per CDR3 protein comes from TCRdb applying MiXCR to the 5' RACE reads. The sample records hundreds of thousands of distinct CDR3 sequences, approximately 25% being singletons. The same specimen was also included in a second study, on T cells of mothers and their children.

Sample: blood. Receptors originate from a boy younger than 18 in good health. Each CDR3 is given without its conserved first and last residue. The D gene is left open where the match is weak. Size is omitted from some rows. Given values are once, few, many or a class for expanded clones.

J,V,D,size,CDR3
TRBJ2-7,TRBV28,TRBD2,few,ASSLGTSGRASEQY
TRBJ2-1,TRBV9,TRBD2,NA,ASNPAGGAYNEQF
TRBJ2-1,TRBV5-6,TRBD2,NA,ASSFSAGGFYNEQF
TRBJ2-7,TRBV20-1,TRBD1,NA,GARSQDRVYEQY
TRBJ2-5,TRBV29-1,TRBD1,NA,SVEAGTGSETQY
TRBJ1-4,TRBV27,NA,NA,ASSLGAAGINEKLF
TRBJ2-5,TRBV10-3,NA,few,AISDRGLQETQY
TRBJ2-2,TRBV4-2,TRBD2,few,ASSAQLAGGENTGELF
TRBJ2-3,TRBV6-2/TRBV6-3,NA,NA,ASKPEVFFDTQY
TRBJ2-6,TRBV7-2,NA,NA,ASSLGAGLSGANVLT
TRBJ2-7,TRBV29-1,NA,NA,SVDGPTYEQY
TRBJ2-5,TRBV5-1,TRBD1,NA,ASSARTGTEGETQY
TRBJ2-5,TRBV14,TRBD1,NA,ASSQLGTEETQY
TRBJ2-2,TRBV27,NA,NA,ASSFVSGAAGELF
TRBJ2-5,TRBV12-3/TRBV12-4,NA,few,ASSPTGAGETQY
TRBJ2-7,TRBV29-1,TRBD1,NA,SVGTGSDEQY
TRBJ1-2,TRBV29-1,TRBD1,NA,SVDTRGLGYT
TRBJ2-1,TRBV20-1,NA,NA,SAVWAYNEQF
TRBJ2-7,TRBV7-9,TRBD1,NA,ASRTGQGEGPYGQY
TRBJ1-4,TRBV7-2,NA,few,ASSLQGRVEKLF
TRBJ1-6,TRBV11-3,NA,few,ASSLEVLSPLH
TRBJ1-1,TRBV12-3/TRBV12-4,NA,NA,ASSLQGSSEAF
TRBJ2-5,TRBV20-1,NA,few,SASRGKPETQY
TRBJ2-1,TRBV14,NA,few,ASSQDRPKGFNEQF
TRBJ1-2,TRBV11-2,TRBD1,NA,ASSPTTGGLYGYT
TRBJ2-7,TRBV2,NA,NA,ASSENSATTYEQY
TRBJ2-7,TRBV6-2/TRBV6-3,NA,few,ASRITGSYEQY
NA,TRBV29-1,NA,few,SVMDNEQF
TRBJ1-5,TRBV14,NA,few,ASSPSGVSGQPQH
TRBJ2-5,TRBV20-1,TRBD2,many,SAMGLAGVGETQY
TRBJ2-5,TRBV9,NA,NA,ASSVAGSEETQY
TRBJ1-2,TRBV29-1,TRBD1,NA,SVVQGANYGYT
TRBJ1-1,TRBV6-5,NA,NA,ASSYLLNTEAF
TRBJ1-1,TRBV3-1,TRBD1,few,AGSQQGGRTEAF
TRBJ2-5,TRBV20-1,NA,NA,STLHEQETQY
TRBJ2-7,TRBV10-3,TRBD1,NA,AISATGTPLAEQY
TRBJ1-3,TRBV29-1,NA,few,SVESWEGRPGNTIY
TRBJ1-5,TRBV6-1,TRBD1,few,ASSGTFDRDQPQH
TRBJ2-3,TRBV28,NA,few,ASSLNGAESTDTQY
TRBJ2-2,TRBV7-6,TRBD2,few,ASSFLAELNTGELF
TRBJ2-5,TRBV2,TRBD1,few,ARGTGGETQY